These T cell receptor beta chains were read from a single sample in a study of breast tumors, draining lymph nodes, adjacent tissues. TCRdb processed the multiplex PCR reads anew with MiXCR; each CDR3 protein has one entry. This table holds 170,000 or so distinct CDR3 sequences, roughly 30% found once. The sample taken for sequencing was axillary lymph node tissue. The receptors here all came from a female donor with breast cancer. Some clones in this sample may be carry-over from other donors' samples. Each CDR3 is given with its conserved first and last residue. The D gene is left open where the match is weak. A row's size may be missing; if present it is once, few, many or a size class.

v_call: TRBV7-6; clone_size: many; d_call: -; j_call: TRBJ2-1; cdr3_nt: TGTGCCAGCAGCTTAGTGGATGGAACAACTGAGCAGTTCTTC; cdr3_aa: CASSLVDGTTEQFF
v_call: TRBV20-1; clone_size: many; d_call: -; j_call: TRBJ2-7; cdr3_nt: TGCAGTGCTAGAGATAGTGCGGGCGGCTACGAGCAGTACTTC; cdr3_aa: CSARDSAGGYEQYF
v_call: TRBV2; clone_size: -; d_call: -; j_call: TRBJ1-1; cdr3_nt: TGTGCCAGCAGTGACGTTGGGTGGGGGACTGAAGCTTTCTTT; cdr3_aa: CASSDVGWGTEAFF
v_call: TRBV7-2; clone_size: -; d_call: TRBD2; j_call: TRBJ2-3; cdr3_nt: TGTGCCAGCAGCTCTGGGACTAGCGGGATCCTTTCTACGCAGTATTTT; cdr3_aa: CASSSGTSGILSTQYF
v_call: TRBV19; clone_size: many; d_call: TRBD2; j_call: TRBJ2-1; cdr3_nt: TGTGCCAGTAGTATCCGAGGGTACGGGGGGGGCAATGAGCAGTTCTTC; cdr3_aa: CASSIRGYGGGNEQFF
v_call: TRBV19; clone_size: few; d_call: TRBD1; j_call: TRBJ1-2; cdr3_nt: TGTGCCAGTGGTATAGAGGCGACAGGGGGTCGGATCTATGGCTACACCTTC; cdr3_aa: CASGIEATGGRIYGYTF
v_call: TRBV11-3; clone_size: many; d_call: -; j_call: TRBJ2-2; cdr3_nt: TGTGCCAGCAGGATAGGGCCCGGGGAGCTGTTTTTT; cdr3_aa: CASRIGPGELFF
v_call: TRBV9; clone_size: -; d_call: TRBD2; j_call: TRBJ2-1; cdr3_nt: TGTGCCAGCAGTAGGGGGAGCGGGAGGGAAAGAAATGCGCAGTTCTTC; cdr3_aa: CASSRGSGRERNAQFF
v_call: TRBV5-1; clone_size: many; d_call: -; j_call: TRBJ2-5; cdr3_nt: TGCGCCAGCAGCTCGCAATCGGGGTACCAAGAGACCCAGTACTTC; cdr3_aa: CASSSQSGYQETQYF
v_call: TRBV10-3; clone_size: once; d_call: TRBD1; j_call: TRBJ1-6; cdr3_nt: TGTGCCATCAGTGAGTCGCAGGGGGCTTATAATTCACCCCTCCACTTT; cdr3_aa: CAISESQGAYNSPLHF
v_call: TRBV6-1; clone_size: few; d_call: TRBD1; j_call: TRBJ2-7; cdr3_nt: TGTGCCAGCAGTGCAGGACAGGGCCGATCCTACGAGCAGTACTTC; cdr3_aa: CASSAGQGRSYEQYF
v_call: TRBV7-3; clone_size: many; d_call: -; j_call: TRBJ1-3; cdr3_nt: TGTGCCAGCAGCTTAGACGGAAGCTCTGGAAACACCATATATTTT; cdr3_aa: CASSLDGSSGNTIYF
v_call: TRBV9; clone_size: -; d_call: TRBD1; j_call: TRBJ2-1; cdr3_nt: TGTGCCAGCAGCTTAGAAGGACAGGGAGGCAATGAGCAGTTCTTC; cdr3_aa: CASSLEGQGGNEQFF
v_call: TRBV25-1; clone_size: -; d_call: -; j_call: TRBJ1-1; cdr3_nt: TGTGCCAGCAGGTCGTCCGAGGGATTGGGCGTTTTGGGCACTGAAGCTTTCTTT; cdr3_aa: CASRSSEGLGVLGTEAFF
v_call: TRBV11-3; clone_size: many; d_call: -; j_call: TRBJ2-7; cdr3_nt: TGTGCCAGCAGCCGAAAATTCTACGAGCAGTACTTC; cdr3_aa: CASSRKFYEQYF
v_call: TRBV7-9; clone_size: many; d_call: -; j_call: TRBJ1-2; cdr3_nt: TGTGCCAGCAGCTTACCGGGCTACGACGTTCCCCTTGGCTACACCTTC; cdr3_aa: CASSLPGYDVPLGYTF
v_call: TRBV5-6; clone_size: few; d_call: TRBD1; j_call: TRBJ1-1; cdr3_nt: TGTGCCAGCAGCGCCCCGTCCGGGACAGGATACACTGAAGCTTTCTTT; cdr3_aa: CASSAPSGTGYTEAFF
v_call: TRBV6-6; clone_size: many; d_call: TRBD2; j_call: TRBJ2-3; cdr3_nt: TGTGCCAGCACGCGTGCTAGCGGCGCCTACACAGATACGCAGTATTTT; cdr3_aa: CASTRASGAYTDTQYF
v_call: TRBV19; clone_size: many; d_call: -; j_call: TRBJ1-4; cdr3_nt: TGTGCCACCTTGGACAGAGCTAATGAAAAACTGTTTTTT; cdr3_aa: CATLDRANEKLFF
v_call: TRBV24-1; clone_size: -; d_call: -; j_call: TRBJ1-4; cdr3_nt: TGTGCCACCAGTGAAAGGAATGAAAAACTGTTTTTT; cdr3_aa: CATSERNEKLFF
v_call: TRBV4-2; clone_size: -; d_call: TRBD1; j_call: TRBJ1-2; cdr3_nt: TGTGCCAGCAGCCAAGATCAGGACAGGGACGGGGGCTACACCTTC; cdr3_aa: CASSQDQDRDGGYTF
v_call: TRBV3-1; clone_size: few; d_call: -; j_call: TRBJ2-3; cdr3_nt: TGTGCCAGCAGCCAAGATCTTGGGTCCACAGATACGCAGTATTTT; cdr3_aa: CASSQDLGSTDTQYF
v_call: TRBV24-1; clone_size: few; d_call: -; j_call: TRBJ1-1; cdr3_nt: TGTGCCACCAGTGTTCGGAGGGACACTGAAGCTTTCTTT; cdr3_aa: CATSVRRDTEAFF
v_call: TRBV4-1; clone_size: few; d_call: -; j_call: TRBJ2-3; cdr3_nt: TGCGCCAGCAGCCCGATGGGGGATACGCAGTATTTT; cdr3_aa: CASSPMGDTQYF
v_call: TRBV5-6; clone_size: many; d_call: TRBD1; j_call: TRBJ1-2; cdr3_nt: TGTGCCAGCAGCCAGGGGGCCCCCTCCCTTGGCTACACCTTC; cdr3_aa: CASSQGAPSLGYTF
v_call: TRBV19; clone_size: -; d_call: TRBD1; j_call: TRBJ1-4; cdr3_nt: TGTGCCAGTATCAGCCGAGGGGCAGGGGGCTATACAACTAATGAAAAGCTGTTTTTT; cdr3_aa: CASISRGAGGYTTNEKLFF
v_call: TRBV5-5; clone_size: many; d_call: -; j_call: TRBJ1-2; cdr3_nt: TGTGCCAGCAGCTCACTTGGCAGCGAGGTCTATGGCTACACCTTC; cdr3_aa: CASSSLGSEVYGYTF
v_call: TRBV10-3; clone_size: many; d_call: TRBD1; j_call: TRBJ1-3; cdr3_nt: TGTGCCATCAGTAACCGGGACAGGGGCGTCTCTGGAAACACCATATATTTT; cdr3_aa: CAISNRDRGVSGNTIYF
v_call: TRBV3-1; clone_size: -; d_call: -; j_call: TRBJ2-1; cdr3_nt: TGTGCCAGCAGCCAACTAGGGTTGGAGCAGTTCTTC; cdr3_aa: CASSQLGLEQFF
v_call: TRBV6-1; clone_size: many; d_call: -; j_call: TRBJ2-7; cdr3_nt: TGTGCCAGCATCCCGGTAGCTCCAGGACACGTCTTCGAGCAGTACTTC; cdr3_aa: CASIPVAPGHVFEQYF
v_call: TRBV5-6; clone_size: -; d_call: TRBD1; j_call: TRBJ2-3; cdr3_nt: TGTGCCAGCAGACAGGGACAGGGGTCGACCACAGATACGCAGTATTTT; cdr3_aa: CASRQGQGSTTDTQYF
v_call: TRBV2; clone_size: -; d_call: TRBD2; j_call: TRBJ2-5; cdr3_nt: TGTGCCAGCAGTACGGGGACTAGCGGGGAAGAGACCCAGTACTTC; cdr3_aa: CASSTGTSGEETQYF
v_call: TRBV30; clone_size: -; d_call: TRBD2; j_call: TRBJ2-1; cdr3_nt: TGTGCCTGGAGTGGACTAGCGGGGGACTACAATGAGCAGTTCTTC; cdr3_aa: CAWSGLAGDYNEQFF
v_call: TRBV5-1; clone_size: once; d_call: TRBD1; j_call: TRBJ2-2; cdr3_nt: TGCGCCAGCAGCTTGGACGGGACAGATAACACCGGGGAGCTGTTTTTT; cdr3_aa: CASSLDGTDNTGELFF
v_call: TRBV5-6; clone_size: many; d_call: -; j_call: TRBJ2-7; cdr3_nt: TGTGCCAGCAGCTTGATGTCTCGCGAGCAGTACTTC; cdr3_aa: CASSLMSREQYF
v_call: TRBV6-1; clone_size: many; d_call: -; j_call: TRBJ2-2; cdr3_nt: TGTGCCAGCAGAGGACTCGCTGCGGCCGGGGAGCTGTTTTTT; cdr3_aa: CASRGLAAAGELFF
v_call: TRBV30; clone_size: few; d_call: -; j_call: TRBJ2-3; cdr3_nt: TGTGCCTGGACAATATACGGGGGAGGCCAAGATACGCAGTATTTT; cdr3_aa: CAWTIYGGGQDTQYF
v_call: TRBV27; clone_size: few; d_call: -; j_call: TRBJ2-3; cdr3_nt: TGTGCCAGCAGTTTAGAACGGTCAGATACGCAGTATTTT; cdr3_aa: CASSLERSDTQYF
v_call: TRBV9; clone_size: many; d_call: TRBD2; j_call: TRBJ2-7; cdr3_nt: TGTGCCAGCAGCGTCCGGGGGGAGAGGACCTACGAGCAGTACTTC; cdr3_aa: CASSVRGERTYEQYF
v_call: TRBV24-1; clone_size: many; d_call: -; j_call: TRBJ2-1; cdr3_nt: TGTGCCACCAGTGATTTTGGGGGGTCCTCCTACAATGAGCAGTTCTTC; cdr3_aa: CATSDFGGSSYNEQFF
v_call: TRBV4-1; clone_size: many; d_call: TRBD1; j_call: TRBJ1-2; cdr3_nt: TGCGCCAGCAGCCAACAGGGGGCTTGGGGCTACACCTTC; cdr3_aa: CASSQQGAWGYTF
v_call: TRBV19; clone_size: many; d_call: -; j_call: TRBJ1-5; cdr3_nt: TGTGCCAGTAGTATACACGGGTATAGCAATCAGCCCCAGCATTTT; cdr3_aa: CASSIHGYSNQPQHF
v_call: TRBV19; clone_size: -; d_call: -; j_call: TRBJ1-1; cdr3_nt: TGTGCCAGTAGTATAGTTACGGCGAGAACTGAAGCTTTCTTT; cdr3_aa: CASSIVTARTEAFF
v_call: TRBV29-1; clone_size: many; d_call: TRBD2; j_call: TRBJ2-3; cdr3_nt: TGCAGCGTTGAAGATCCCTGGACTAGCGGGGGCACAGATACGCAGTATTTT; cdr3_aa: CSVEDPWTSGGTDTQYF
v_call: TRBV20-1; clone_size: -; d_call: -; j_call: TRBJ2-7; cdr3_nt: TGCAGTGCTAGAAGGGGGGGGCCTCCGGAGCAGTACTTC; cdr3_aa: CSARRGGPPEQYF
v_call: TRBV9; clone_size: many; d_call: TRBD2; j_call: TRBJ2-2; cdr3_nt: TGTGCCAGCAGCGTAGAACTAGCGGGAGATCGAATCGGGGAGCTGTTTTTT; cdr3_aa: CASSVELAGDRIGELFF
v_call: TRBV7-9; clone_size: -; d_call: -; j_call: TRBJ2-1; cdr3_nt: TGTGCCAGCAGCTTAAGAGACGCAAGCTCCTATAATGAGCAGTTCTTC; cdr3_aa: CASSLRDASSYNEQFF
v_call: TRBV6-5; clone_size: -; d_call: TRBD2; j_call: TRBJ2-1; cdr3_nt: TGTGCCAGCAGTTCAAGACTAGCGGGAGACCTCTACAATGAGCAGTTCTTC; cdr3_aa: CASSSRLAGDLYNEQFF
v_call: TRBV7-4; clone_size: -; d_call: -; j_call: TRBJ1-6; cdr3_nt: TGTGCCAGCAGCTTAGGCGGGATCGAAACACCCCTCCACTTT; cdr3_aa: CASSLGGIETPLHF
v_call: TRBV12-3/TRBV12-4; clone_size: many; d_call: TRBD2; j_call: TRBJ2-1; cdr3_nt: TGTGCCAGCATCGGGGGGGCAGGGGCCGGAGCGGATGAGCAGTTCTTC; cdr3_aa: CASIGGAGAGADEQFF
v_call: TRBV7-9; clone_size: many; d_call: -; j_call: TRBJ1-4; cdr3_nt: TGTGCCAGCAATGGGGGCAGCCTTGCAACTAATGAAAAACTGTTTTTT; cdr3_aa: CASNGGSLATNEKLFF
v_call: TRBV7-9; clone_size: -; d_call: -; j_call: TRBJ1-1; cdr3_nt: TGTGCCGGGTGGCGGGAAATGAACACTGAAGCTTTCTTT; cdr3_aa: CAGWREMNTEAFF
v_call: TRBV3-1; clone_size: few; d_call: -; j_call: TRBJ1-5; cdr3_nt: TGTGCCAGCAGCCAAGGCGGGGAACGCAATCAGCCCCAGCATTTT; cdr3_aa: CASSQGGERNQPQHF
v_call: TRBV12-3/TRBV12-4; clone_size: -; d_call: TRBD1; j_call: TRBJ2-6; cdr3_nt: TGTGCCAGCAGTTTAGCGGGCAGGGGGAACGTCCTGACTTTC; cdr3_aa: CASSLAGRGNVLTF
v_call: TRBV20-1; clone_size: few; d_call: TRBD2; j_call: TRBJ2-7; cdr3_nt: TGCAGTGCCCCACATAGGCAACTAGCGTCCGACGAGCAGTACTTC; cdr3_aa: CSAPHRQLASDEQYF
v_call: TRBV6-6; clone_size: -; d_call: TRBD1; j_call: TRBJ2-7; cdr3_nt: TGTGCCAGCAGTTACTCGGGACAGGGGCGGTACGAGCAGTACTTC; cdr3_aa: CASSYSGQGRYEQYF
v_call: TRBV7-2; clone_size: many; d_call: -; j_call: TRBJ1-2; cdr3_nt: TGTGCCAGCAGCTCGGATTATACCAATAACTATGGCTACACCTTC; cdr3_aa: CASSSDYTNNYGYTF
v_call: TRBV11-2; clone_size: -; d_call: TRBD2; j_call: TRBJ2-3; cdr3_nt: TGTGCCAGCAGCTTAGTAGCGGGGGCCACAGATACGCAGTATTTT; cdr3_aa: CASSLVAGATDTQYF
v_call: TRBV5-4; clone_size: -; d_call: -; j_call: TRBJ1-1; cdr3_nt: TGTGCCAGCAGCCCCGGTCAGGGCGGGATGGTGACTGAAGCTTTCTTT; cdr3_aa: CASSPGQGGMVTEAFF